These T cell receptor beta chains were read from a single sample in a study of PD-L1 blockade in urothelial cancer. The table came from immunoSEQ multiplex PCR; TCRdb's copy has only in-frame clones and leaves some out. This table holds 35,000 to 45,000 clones, 82% found once. The source was PBMCs, collected around atezolizumab (anti-PD-L1) treatment. The receptors shown here come from a man aged 55 to 70 with urothelial cancer. Each CDR3 is given with its conserved first and last residue. Size tells how often a clone was seen (once, few, many) or the class of an expanded clone, and some rows leave it out.

J gene: TRBJ2-5
V gene: TRBV4-1
CDR3 length: 14
clone size: -
CDR3 protein: CASSQDHNEGTQYF

J gene: TRBJ1-1
V gene: TRBV4-1
CDR3 length: 17
clone size: -
CDR3 protein: CASSQLRTRGLETEAFF

J gene: TRBJ2-6
V gene: TRBV5-1
CDR3 length: 17
clone size: -
CDR3 protein: CASSLAPVSSGANVLTF

J gene: TRBJ1-2
V gene: TRBV6-5
CDR3 length: 11
clone size: -
CDR3 protein: CASRDFGGYTF

J gene: TRBJ1-2
V gene: TRBV28
CDR3 length: 13
clone size: -
CDR3 protein: CASSLGREEGYTF

J gene: TRBJ2-7
V gene: TRBV5-1
CDR3 length: 14
clone size: -
CDR3 protein: CASSFTSESYEQYF

J gene: TRBJ1-3
V gene: TRBV6-5
CDR3 length: 13
clone size: -
CDR3 protein: CASKQGSGNTIYF

J gene: TRBJ2-5
V gene: TRBV7-9
CDR3 length: 14
clone size: -
CDR3 protein: CASSLAGGIETQYF

J gene: TRBJ1-1
V gene: TRBV7-2
CDR3 length: 13
clone size: -
CDR3 protein: CASSLGTGGAAFF

J gene: TRBJ2-1
V gene: TRBV5-1
CDR3 length: 13
clone size: -
CDR3 protein: CASSPTRGNEQFF

J gene: TRBJ2-7
V gene: TRBV27
CDR3 length: 15
clone size: -
CDR3 protein: CASSSNPAGSYEQYF

J gene: TRBJ2-7
V gene: TRBV7-9
CDR3 length: 14
clone size: -
CDR3 protein: CASSSGTGGAGQYF

J gene: TRBJ1-1
V gene: TRBV28
CDR3 length: 11
clone size: -
CDR3 protein: CASTGGTEAFF

J gene: TRBJ2-5
V gene: TRBV6-5
CDR3 length: 16
clone size: -
CDR3 protein: CASSYSIGGRQETQYF

J gene: TRBJ1-4
V gene: TRBV5-4
CDR3 length: 14
clone size: -
CDR3 protein: CASSPGLANEKLFF

J gene: TRBJ1-6
V gene: TRBV4-1
CDR3 length: 18
clone size: -
CDR3 protein: CASSQDLVGDTVSTPLHF

J gene: TRBJ2-3
V gene: TRBV10-3
CDR3 length: 13
clone size: few
CDR3 protein: CAIRTAETDTQYF